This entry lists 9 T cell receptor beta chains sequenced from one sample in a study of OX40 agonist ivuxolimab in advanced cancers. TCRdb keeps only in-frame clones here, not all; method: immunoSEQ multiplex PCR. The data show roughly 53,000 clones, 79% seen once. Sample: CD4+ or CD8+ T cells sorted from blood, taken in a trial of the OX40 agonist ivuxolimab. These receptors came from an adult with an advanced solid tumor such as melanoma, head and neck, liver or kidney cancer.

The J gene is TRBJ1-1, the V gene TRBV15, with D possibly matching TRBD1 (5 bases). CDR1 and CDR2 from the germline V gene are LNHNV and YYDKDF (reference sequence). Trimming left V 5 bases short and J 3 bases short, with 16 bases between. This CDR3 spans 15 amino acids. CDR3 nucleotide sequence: TGTGCCACCAGCCCTGTCATCGGGGGTTACACTGAAGCTTTCTTT. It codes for CATSPVIGGYTEAFF.

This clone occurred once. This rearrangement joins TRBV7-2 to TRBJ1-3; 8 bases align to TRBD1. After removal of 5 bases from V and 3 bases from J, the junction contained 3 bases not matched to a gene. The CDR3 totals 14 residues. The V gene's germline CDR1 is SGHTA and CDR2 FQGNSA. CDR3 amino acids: CASSIRGLGNTIYF. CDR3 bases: TGTGCCAGCAGCATCAGGGGGCTTGGAAACACCATATATTTT.

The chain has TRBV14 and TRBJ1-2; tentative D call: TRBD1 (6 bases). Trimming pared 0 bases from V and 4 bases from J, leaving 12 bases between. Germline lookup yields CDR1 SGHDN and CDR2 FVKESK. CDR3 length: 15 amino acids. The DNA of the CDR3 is TGTGCCAGCAGCCAAGATGGTAGGACAGTCTATGGCTACACCTTC. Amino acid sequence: CASSQDGRTVYGYTF. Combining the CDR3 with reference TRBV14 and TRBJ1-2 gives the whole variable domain EAGVTQFPSHSVIEKGQTVTLRCDPISGHDNLYWYRRVMGKEIKFLLHFVKESKQDESGMPNNRFLAERTGGTYSTLKVQPAELEDSGVYFCASSQDGRTVYGYTFGSGTRLTVV.

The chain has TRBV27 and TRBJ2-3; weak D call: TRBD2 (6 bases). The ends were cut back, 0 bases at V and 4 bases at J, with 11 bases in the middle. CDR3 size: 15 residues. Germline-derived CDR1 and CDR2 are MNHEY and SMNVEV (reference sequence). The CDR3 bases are TGTGCCAGCAGTTTATCGAGGCGGGGCCCAGATACGCAGTATTTT. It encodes CASSLSRRGPDTQYF.

The CDR3 here is CASAPKGQAYNNEQFF. CDR3 DNA: TGTGCCAGCGCCCCTAAGGGACAGGCATATAACAATGAGCAGTTCTTC. The J gene is TRBJ2-1, the V gene TRBV7-2; 8 bases map to TRBD1. The trim removed 8 bases at V and 5 bases at J, leaving 14 bases unmatched. The CDR3 runs to 16 residues. Germline V lookup: CDR1 SGHTA, CDR2 FQGNSA.

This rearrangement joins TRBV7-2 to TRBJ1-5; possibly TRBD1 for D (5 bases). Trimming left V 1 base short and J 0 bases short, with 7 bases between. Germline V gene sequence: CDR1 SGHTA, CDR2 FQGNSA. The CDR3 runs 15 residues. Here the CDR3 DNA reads TGTGCCAGCAGCTTAGAGGGGAATAGCAATCAGCCCCAGCATTTT. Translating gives CASSLEGNSNQPQHF.

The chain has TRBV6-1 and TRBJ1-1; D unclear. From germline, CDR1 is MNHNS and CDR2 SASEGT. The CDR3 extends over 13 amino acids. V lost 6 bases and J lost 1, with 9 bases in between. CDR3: CASSIQTNTEAFF. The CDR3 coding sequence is TGTGCCAGCAGCATTCAGACGAACACTGAAGCTTTCTTT.

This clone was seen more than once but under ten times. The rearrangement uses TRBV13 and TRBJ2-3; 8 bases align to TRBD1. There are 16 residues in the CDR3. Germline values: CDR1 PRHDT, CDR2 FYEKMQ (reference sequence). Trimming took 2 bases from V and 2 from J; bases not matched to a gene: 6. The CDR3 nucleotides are TGTGCCAGCAGCTTAAAGGAGACAGGGGTCACAGATACGCAGTATTTT. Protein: CASSLKETGVTDTQYF.

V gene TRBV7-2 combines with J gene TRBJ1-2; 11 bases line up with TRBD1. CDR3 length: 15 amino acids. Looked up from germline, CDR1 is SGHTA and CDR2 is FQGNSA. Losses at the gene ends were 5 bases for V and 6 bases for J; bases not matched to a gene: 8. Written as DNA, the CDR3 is TGTGCCAGCAGCCCGACCGGGACAGGGGGACATGGCTACACCTTC. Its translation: CASSPTGTGGHGYTF. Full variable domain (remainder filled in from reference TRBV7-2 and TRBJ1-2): GAGVSQSPSNKVTEKGKDVELRCDPISGHTALYWYRQSLGQGLEFLIYFQGNSAPDKSGLPSDRFSAERTGGSVSTLTIQRTQQEDSAVYLCASSPTGTGGHGYTFGSGTRLTVV.